Below are 26 T cell receptor beta chains sequenced from a single sample in a study of CD8 T cells in ankylosing spondylitis listed by TCRdb under 2017. Study-wide conclusions, independent of this receptor: A TCR beta motif made up of several highly homologous amino acid variants appeared to be characteristic of blood from ankylosing spondylitis patients.

The library was produced with 5' RACE. The data were produced on an Illumina HiSeq 2500. The public reads were run again by TCRdb, first through fastp at Q25 and then through MiXCR, and only productive beta chains were kept. Every CDR3 protein is listed once, alongside the most common genes and DNA of its rows. Here the sample has approximately 540,000 distinct CDR3 sequences; about 13% occur a single time. The top ten hold around 7% of the sample. Their target antigens are unknown. What was sequenced was blood, either unsorted or a sorted T cell fraction (not recorded which). These receptors were obtained from a male donor with ankylosing spondylitis.

V gene TRBV11-3 combines with J gene TRBJ2-1; 7 bases match TRBD2. Germline V gene sequence: CDR1 SGHNT, CDR2 YENEEA. Trimming cost V 0 bases and J 5 bases; bases outside gene matches: 4. The CDR3 contains 15 residues. Here the CDR3 reads CASSLDPGTNNEQFF. CDR3 coding DNA: TGTGCCAGCAGCTTAGATCCCGGGACTAACAATGAGCAGTTCTTC.

This sequence joins TRBV29-1 and TRBJ2-5, with D possibly matching TRBD2 (5 bases). Germline loops: CDR1 SQVTM, CDR2 ANQGSEA. V shed 6 bases and J shed 0 bases, with 11 bases lying between them. The CDR3 is 13 amino acids. The CDR3 DNA reads TGCAGCGTCAAAGCGGTGTACCAAGAGACCCAGTACTTC. Its translation is CSVKAVYQETQYF. The full variable domain, with the rest looked up from reference TRBV29-1 and TRBJ2-5, is SAVISQKPSRDICQRGTSLTIQCQVDSQVTMMFWYRQQPGQSLTLIATANQGSEATYESGFVIDKFPISRPNLTFSTLTVSNMSPEDSSIYLCSVKAVYQETQYFGPGTRLLVL.

This clonotype was picked up many times. The CDR3 DNA reads as TGTGCCAGCACCGGAGTGGGACAGGGGGACGGCTACACCTTC. Amino acids: CASTGVGQGDGYTF. The chain recombines TRBV12-3 or TRBV12-4 with TRBJ1-2, with TRBD1 matching 11 bases. Losses at the gene ends were 7 bases for V and 8 bases for J; bases not matched to a gene: 9. This CDR3 region has 14 residues.

The V and J genes are TRBV7-9 and TRBJ2-5; D might be TRBD1 (6 bases). The germline V and J ends were trimmed by 4 bases and 1 base, with 13 bases remaining between them. CDR1 is SEHNR and CDR2 is FQNEAQ in the germline V gene (reference sequence). CDR3 length equals 15 residues. The CDR3 DNA is TGTGCCAGCAGCTCGTTGCCGGACAGCCAAGAGACCCAGTACTTC. Amino acids: CASSSLPDSQETQYF. The full variable domain, with the rest looked up from reference TRBV7-9 and TRBJ2-5, is DTGVSQNPRHKITKRGQNVTFRCDPISEHNRLYWYRQTLGQGPEFLTYFQNEAQLEKSRLLSDRFSAERPKGSFSTLEIQRTEQGDSAMYLCASSSLPDSQETQYFGPGTRLLVL.

The chain recombines TRBV4-1 with TRBJ2-1; 16 positions match TRBD2. Germline V lookup: CDR1 MGHRA, CDR2 YSYEKL. This CDR3 has 20 residues. The trim removed 4 bases at V and 2 bases at J, leaving 11 bases unmatched. Written as DNA, the CDR3 is TGCGCCAGCAGCCTCCCCGTTGGGACTAGCGGGAGGGTCGCCTACAATGAGCAGTTCTTC. Protein: CASSLPVGTSGRVAYNEQFF.

This clonotype was seen a handful of times. The chain joins TRBV5-1 to TRBJ1-4; 10 nucleotides agree with TRBD1. This CDR3 is built from 16 residues. CDR1 SGHRS and CDR2 YFSETQ come from the germline V gene. The V gene end was trimmed by 4 bases and the J gene end by 0 bases; junction bases not matched to a gene: 3. Here the CDR3 reads CASSRTGGTTNEKLFF. In nucleotides, the CDR3 is TGCGCCAGCAGCAGGACAGGGGGAACAACTAATGAAAAACTGTTTTTT.

This rearrangement joins TRBV19 to TRBJ2-2; a possible D gene is TRBD2 (6 bases). The CDR3 has 15 amino acids. The germline gives CDR1 LNHDA, CDR2 SQIVND (reference sequence). Trimming took 10 bases from V and 0 from J, leaving 15 bases between them. CDR3 region: CATRAGLANTGELFF. DNA of the CDR3: TGTGCCACCCGGGCGGGGTTAGCGAACACCGGGGAGCTGTTTTTT.

This clonotype came up a few times. This sequence joins TRBV24-1 and TRBJ2-1; 14 bases map to TRBD2. This CDR3 has 16 residues. The ends lost 3 bases at V and 8 bases at J; junction bases unmatched: 5. Germline V gene lookup returns CDR1 KGHDR and CDR2 SFDVKD. The CDR3 is CATSDRGTSGSDEQFF. The CDR3 DNA follows: TGTGCCACCAGTGATCGCGGGACTAGCGGGAGTGATGAGCAGTTCTTC.

V is TRBV19 and J is TRBJ2-7; D remains ambiguous. The CDR3 runs to 14 residues. Germline values: CDR1 LNHDA, CDR2 SQIVND (reference sequence). V was trimmed by 5 bases and J by 5 bases, leaving 16 bases between them. CDR3 sequence: CASSRSQSSDEQYF. The DNA for the CDR3 is TGTGCCAGTAGTCGTTCCCAGTCTTCCGACGAGCAGTACTTC.

This chain joins TRBV20-1 and TRBJ2-3; TRBD2 matches 8 bases. The CDR3 extends over 17 amino acids. Germline V gene lookup returns CDR1 DFQATT and CDR2 SNEGSKA (reference sequence). Trimming cost V 6 bases and J 3 bases; bases outside gene matches: 17. This CDR3 reads CSATPPIAGTGTDTQYF. The CDR3 bases are TGCAGTGCCACCCCTCCTATAGCGGGAACCGGGACAGATACGCAGTATTTT.

The chain uses TRBV20-1 and TRBJ1-3; D gene ambiguous. Germline CDR1 is DFQATT and CDR2 is SNEGSKA (reference sequence). This CDR3 comprises 12 residues. With 5 bases removed from V and 0 bases from J, the gap between germline ends came to 5 bases. Here the CDR3 DNA reads TGCAGTGCTCGGTACTCTGGAAACACCATATATTTT. It yields the protein CSARYSGNTIYF.

A few counts support this clonotype. The V gene is TRBV7-2, the J gene TRBJ1-5; D not certain. The CDR3 loop spans 15 amino acids. Germline V gene data show CDR1 as SGHTA and CDR2 as FQGNSA. The V end lost 2 bases, the J end lost 3 bases, and 11 bases lay between the germline ends. CDR3 nucleotides: TGTGCCAGCAGCTTATGGTACGGGCTCAATCAGCCCCAGCATTTT. Translation: CASSLWYGLNQPQHF.

This rearrangement joins TRBV3-1 to TRBJ1-5; no definite D call. The V gene's germline CDR1 is LGHDT and CDR2 YNNKEL (reference sequence). With 1 base removed from V and 5 bases from J, the gap between germline ends came to 9 bases. This CDR3 region has 14 residues. The CDR3 DNA reads as TGTGCCAGCAGCCAAGGGGAGGAACATCAGCCCCAGCATTTT. As protein: CASSQGEEHQPQHF.

The chain is built from TRBV20-1 and TRBJ2-1; a weak D match, TRBD1 (5 bases). With 0 bases removed from V and 6 bases from J, the gap between germline ends came to 12 bases. This CDR3 has 14 amino acids. CDR1 and CDR2 from the germline V gene are DFQATT and SNEGSKA (reference sequence). As DNA, the CDR3 is TGCAGTGCTAGAGAGGGGTGGGGCTCCAATGAGCAGTTCTTC. Protein product: CSAREGWGSNEQFF.

This clonotype occurred a few times. The chain carries TRBV27 and TRBJ2-7, with TRBD2 identical over 9 bases. The CDR3 is 16 amino acids. J lost 1 base, V lost 6 bases, and 10 bases had no gene match. Germline values: CDR1 MNHEY, CDR2 SMNVEV (reference sequence). The CDR3 spells CASSRPPSGDSYEQYF. As DNA, the CDR3 is TGTGCCAGCAGCCGGCCCCCTAGCGGGGATTCCTACGAGCAGTACTTC.

This sequence joins TRBV5-1 and TRBJ2-6; D gene unclear. The CDR3 runs to 16 residues. The germline V and J ends were trimmed by 0 bases and 0 bases, with 7 bases remaining between them. Germline CDR1 is SGHRS and CDR2 is YFSETQ. For the CDR3, the DNA is TGCGCCAGCAGCTTGGTTGTCCTCTCTGGGGCCAACGTCCTGACTTTC. Amino acid sequence: CASSLVVLSGANVLTF.

In this sample, this clonotype turned up a few times. The rearrangement joins TRBV20-1 to TRBJ1-1, with D unresolved. From germline, CDR1 is DFQATT and CDR2 SNEGSKA (reference sequence). The CDR3 spans 13 residues. The V gene lost 3 bases and the J gene lost 3 bases, with 11 bases spanning the gap. DNA for the CDR3: TGCAGTGCTAGGGGGTACCTGGACACTGAAGCTTTCTTT. The encoded protein is CSARGYLDTEAFF.

There are many counts of this clonotype. The chain has TRBV2 and TRBJ2-1, with D possibly being TRBD2 (6 bases). CDR1 and CDR2 from the germline V gene are SNHLY and FYNNEI. This CDR3 is built from 15 residues. The ends were cut back, 5 bases at V and 1 base at J, with 12 bases in the middle. Here the CDR3 DNA reads TGTGCCAGCAGTCTATCTAGCGCTTCCTACAATGAGCAGTTCTTC. Amino acids: CASSLSSASYNEQFF.

At least ten counts were recorded for this clonotype. The chain joins TRBV7-9 to TRBJ2-1, with TRBD2 matching 7 bases. The CDR3 is made up of 12 amino acids. Looked up from germline, CDR1 is SEHNR and CDR2 is FQNEAQ (reference sequence). V trimming: 8 bases; J trimming: 9 bases; junction bases outside the gene matches: 7. The CDR3 sequence: CASSLWEGEQFF. The CDR3 region has the DNA TGTGCCAGCTCCCTTTGGGAGGGTGAGCAGTTCTTC.

Remarks on this clonotype: A single base separates this from a much larger clone, so it may be a read error. The genes are TRBV12-3 or TRBV12-4 and TRBJ2-5, with 11 nucleotides matching TRBD1. The ends lost 6 bases at V and 3 bases at J; junction bases unmatched: 6. CDR3 length: 15 residues. The CDR3 here is CASSSRDRGEETQYF. The CDR3 DNA is TGTGCCAGCAGCAGCCGGGACAGGGGGGAAGAGACCCAGTACTTC.

This clonotype was observed many times. The chain links TRBV5-1 to TRBJ2-1; D gene ambiguous. V dropped 4 bases and J dropped 1 base, with 6 bases sitting between them. The germline gives CDR1 SGHRS, CDR2 YFSETQ. This CDR3 is built from 13 residues. This CDR3 is CASSPESYNEQFF. Here the CDR3 DNA reads TGCGCCAGCAGCCCCGAATCCTACAATGAGCAGTTCTTC.

There are a few counts of this clonotype. The gene calls are TRBV7-9 and TRBJ1-1; unclear D gene. Germline assignment: CDR1 SEHNR and CDR2 FQNEAQ (reference sequence). The CDR3 runs 14 residues. Trimming took 5 bases from V and 2 from J, leaving 12 bases between them. The CDR3: CASSQVGENTEAFF. The CDR3 nucleotides are TGTGCCAGCAGCCAGGTTGGGGAAAACACTGAAGCTTTCTTT.

This clonotype was observed a handful of times. The chain joins TRBV12-3 or TRBV12-4 to TRBJ2-1; tentatively, D is TRBD2 (7 bases). Trimming stripped 6 bases from V and 10 bases from J, with 22 bases between. This CDR3 is built from 15 residues. The CDR3 DNA reads as TGTGCCAGCAGCTTTCTGGGGGCGGGAGAAAGGGAGCAGTTCTTC. Translated, it gives CASSFLGAGEREQFF.

This clonotype was detected a few times. The V call is TRBV5-1, the J call TRBJ2-4, with no clear D. With 0 bases removed from V and 6 bases from J, the gap between germline ends came to 10 bases. The germline V gene encodes CDR1 SGHRS and CDR2 YFSETQ. CDR3 length: 14 residues. The CDR3 DNA reads TGCGCCAGCAGCTTGGACGGTTTGGCAAACATTCAGTACTTC. Translated, it gives CASSLDGLANIQYF.

This chain connects TRBV25-1 to TRBJ1-6; D may be TRBD1 (6 bases). Germline CDR1 MGHDK, CDR2 SYGVNS. V lost 8 bases, J lost 5 bases, and 10 bases lay in between. This CDR3 contains 13 residues. The CDR3 DNA reads TGTGCCAGCCGTTGGACAGATAATTCACCCCTCCACTTT. Protein: CASRWTDNSPLHF. Together with reference TRBV25-1 and TRBJ1-6, the CDR3 gives the full variable domain: EADIYQTPRYLVIGTGKKITLECSQTMGHDKMYWYQQDPGMELHLIHYSYGVNSTEKGDLSSESTVSRIRTEHFPLTLESARPSHTSQYLCASRWTDNSPLHFGNGTRLTVT.

The rearrangement uses TRBV15 and TRBJ1-1; no reliable D call. Germline values: CDR1 LNHNV, CDR2 YYDKDF (reference sequence). Trimming took off 0 bases at V and 7 bases at J, with 9 bases between the two ends. CDR3 length: 13 amino acids. The CDR3 coding sequence is TGTGCCACCAGCAGAGATCGGGGAGTTGAAGCTTTCTTT. Its translation: CATSRDRGVEAFF. Drawing the rest from reference TRBV15 and TRBJ1-1, the complete variable domain is DAMVIQNPRYQVTQFGKPVTLSCSQTLNHNVMYWYQQKSSQAPKLLFHYYDKDFNNEADTPDNFQSRRPNTSFCFLDIRSPGLGDTAMYLCATSRDRGVEAFFGQGTRLTVV.